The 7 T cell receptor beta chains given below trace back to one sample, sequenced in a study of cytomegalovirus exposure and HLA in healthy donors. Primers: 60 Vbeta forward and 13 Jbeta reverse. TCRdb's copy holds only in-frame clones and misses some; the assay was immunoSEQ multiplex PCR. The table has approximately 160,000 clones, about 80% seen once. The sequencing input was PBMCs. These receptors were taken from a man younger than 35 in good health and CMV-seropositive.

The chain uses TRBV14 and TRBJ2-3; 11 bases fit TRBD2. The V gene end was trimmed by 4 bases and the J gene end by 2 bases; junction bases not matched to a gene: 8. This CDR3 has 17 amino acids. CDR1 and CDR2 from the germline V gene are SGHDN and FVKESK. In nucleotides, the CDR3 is TGTGCCAGCAGCCGCTTCGGGACTAGCGGAAACACAGATACGCAGTATTTT. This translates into CASSRFGTSGNTDTQYF.

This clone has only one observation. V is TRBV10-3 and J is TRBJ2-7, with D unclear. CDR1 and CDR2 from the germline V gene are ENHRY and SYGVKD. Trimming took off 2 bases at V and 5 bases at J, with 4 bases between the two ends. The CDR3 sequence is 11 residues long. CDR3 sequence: CAISEGDEQYF. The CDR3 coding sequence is TGTGCCATCAGTGAGGGAGACGAGCAGTACTTC.

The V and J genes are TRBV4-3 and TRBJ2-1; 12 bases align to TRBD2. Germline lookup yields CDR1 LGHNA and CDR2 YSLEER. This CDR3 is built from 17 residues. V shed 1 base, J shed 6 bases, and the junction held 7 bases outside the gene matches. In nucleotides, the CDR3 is TGCGCCAGCAGCCAAGGCCCGGGACTAGCGGGTCCCAATGAGCAGTTCTTC. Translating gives CASSQGPGLAGPNEQFF.

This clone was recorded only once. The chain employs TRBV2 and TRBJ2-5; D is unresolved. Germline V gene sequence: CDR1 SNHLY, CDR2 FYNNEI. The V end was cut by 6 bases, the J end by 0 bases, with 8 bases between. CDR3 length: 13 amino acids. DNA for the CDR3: TGTGCCAGCAGGCCCAGGTACCAAGAGACCCAGTACTTC. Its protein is CASRPRYQETQYF.

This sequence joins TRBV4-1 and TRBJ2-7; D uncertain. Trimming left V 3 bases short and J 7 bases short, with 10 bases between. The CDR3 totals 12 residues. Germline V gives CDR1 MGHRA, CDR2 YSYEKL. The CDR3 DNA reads TGCGCCAGCAGCCACCAGAACGGGGAGCAGTACTTC. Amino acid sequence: CASSHQNGEQYF.

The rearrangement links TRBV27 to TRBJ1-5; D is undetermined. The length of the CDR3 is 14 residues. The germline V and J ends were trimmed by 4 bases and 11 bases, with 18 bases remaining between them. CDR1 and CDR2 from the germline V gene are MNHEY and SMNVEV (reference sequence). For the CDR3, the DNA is TGTGCCAGCAGTTCCTCCCTCCTAGGAATGTCCCAGCATTTT. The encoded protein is CASSSSLLGMSQHF.

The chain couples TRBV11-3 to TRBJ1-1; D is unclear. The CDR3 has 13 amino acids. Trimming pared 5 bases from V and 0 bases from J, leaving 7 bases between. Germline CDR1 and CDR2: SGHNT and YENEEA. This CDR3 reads CASSQTLNTEAFF. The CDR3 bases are TGTGCCAGCAGCCAAACACTGAACACTGAAGCTTTCTTT.